Detailed here is one T cell receptor beta chain. The antigen is unknown. This record comes from a study of Tregs in tolerant kidney transplant recipients. Turning to the study itself: The nonmyeloablative bone marrow transplants came from related graft donors, with transient mixed chimerism.

TCRdb's table, derived via immunoSEQ multiplex PCR, lists solely in-frame clones and lacks some. Of 60,000 to 95,000 clones listed, more than 95% were seen once; the top ten hold about 0.5%. Study-wide results and limits: The small number of patients limits these findings pending further validation. Biological reproducibility was not directly addressed in this study.

Germline loops: CDR1 SGHNT, CDR2 YYREEE (reference sequence). Unmatched junction bases numbered 11, after V lost 4 bases and J lost 8 bases. This CDR3 comprises 16 residues. This sequence joins TRBV5-4 and TRBJ2-2; 10 bases align to TRBD2. This receptor was identified in a human donor who received a combined kidney and bone marrow transplant. The sequences come from CD4+ T cells from blood, collected before the transplant. Here the CDR3 reads CASSPSGGNLPGELFF. The CDR3 nucleotides are TGTGCCAGCAGCCCTAGCGGGGGTAACCTACCAGGGGAGCTGTTTTTT.